This TCR beta chain is drawn from a study of T-cell reconstitution after alpha-beta-depleted transplantation in children. The length of the CDR3 is 13 residues. The V and J ends lost 3 bases and 3 bases respectively, with 11 bases between them. Germline V gene lookup returns CDR1 DFQATT and CDR2 SNEGSKA (reference sequence). A library of TCRbeta sequences, prepared with unique molecular identifiers, was generated. TCRdb ran MiXCR on the PCR reads and lists one entry per CDR3 protein. The sample lists approximately 590,000 distinct CDR3 sequences; more than 9% were seen once. In its sample, this clonotype was seen a few times.

The gene calls are TRBV20-1 and TRBJ2-5; possibly TRBD2 for D (5 bases). The receptor comes from a human donor who donated a stem cell graft to a child with acute myeloid leukemia. The sequenced sample was PBMCs from the stem cell graft donor, obtained from the stem cell graft. As DNA, the CDR3 is TGCAGTGCTAGCTCAACTAGGAAAGAGACCCAGTACTTC. It specifies CSASSTRKETQYF.